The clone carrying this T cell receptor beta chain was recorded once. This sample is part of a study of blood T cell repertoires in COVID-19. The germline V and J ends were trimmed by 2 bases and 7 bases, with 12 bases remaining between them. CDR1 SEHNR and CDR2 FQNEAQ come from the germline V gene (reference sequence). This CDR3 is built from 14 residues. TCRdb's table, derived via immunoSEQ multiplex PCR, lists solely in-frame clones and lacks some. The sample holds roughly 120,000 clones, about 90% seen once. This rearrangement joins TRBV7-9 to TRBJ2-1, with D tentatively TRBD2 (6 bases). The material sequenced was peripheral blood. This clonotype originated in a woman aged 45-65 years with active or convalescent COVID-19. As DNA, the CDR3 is TGTGCCAGCAGCTTAACGACTAGTTTTAATGAGCAGTTCTTC. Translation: CASSLTTSFNEQFF.